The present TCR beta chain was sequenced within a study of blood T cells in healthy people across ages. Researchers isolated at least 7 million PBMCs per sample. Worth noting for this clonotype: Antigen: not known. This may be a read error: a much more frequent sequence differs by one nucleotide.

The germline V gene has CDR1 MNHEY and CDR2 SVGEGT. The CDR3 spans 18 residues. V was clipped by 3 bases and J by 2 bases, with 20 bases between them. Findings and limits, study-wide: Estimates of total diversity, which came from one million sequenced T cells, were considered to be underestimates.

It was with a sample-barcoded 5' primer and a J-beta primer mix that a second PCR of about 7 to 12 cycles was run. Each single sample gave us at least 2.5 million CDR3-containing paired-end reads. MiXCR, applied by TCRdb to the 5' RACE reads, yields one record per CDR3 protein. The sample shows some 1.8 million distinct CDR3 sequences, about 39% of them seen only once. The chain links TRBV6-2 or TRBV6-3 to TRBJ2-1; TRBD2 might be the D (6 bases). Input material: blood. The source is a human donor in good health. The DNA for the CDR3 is TGTGCCAGCAGTTATCCGGTCGGCGGCCCGGGAGCCTACAATGAGCAGTTCTTC. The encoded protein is CASSYPVGGPGAYNEQFF.